This TCR beta chain was found in a study of regulatory T cells in long-lasting Graves disease. Study results and caveats: Less diverse TCR repertoires were seen in persistent Graves' patients than in newly diagnosed ones.

Both iRepertoire HTBI primers and Arm-PCR of CDR3 regions were used to build the TCR beta libraries. TCRdb redid the calling of the multiplex PCR reads with MiXCR, one entry per CDR3 protein. The sample yields 350,000 to 500,000 distinct CDR3 sequences, around 17% seen once. The CDR3 has 12 amino acids. V gave up 0 bases and J gave up 11 bases, with 5 bases separating them. Germline V gene lookup returns CDR1 LGHNA and CDR2 YNFKEQ. Documented time point: newly diagnosed GD, antithyroid drugs for less than 3 months. Researchers made the TCR library from RNA that was extracted from PBMCs. This clonotype appeared a few times. Its antigen is undetermined. These data were also reused for a study on T cells in Graves' hyperthyroidism and ophthalmopathy. That publication notes: The study defined stable Graves' hyperthyroidism as no ophthalmopathy progression within 18 months. Orbital computed tomography, thyroid ultrasound, serum thyroxine and TRAb, and clinical symptoms together informed the diagnoses.

The clonotype comes from a woman under 40 with Graves disease. The sample consisted of peripheral blood mononuclear cells (PBMCs), taken at new diagnosis, from a patient treated with antithyroid drugs. V and J are TRBV4-2 and TRBJ1-6; D not certain. CDR3 sequence: CASSQDLAPLHF. CDR3 in DNA: TGTGCCAGCAGCCAAGATCTAGCACCCCTCCACTTT.